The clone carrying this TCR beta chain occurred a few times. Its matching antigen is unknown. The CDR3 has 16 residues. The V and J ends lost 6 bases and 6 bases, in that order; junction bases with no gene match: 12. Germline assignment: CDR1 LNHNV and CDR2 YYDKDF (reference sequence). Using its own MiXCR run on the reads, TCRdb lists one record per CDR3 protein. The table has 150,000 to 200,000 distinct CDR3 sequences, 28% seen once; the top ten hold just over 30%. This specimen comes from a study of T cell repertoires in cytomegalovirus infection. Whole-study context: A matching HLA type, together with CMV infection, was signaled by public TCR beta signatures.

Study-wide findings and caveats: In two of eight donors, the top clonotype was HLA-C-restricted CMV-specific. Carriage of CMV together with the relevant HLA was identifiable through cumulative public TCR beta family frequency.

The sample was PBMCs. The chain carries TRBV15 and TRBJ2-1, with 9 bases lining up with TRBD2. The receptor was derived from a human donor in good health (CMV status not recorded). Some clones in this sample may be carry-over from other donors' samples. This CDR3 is CATRRGPSGESNEQFF. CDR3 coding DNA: TGTGCCACCAGACGAGGTCCTAGCGGGGAGAGCAATGAGCAGTTCTTC.